The present T cell receptor (beta chain) was sequenced within a study of CD8 T cells in ankylosing spondylitis. Between the trimmed V and J ends, which lost 6 bases and 0 bases, there was a span of 13 bases. The CDR3 contains 14 residues. CDR1 is SQVTM and CDR2 is ANQGSEA in the germline V gene. Overall study findings and caveats: Researchers report that disease-linked clones proved CD8+ and relatively rare in peripheral blood. Seemingly characteristic of ankylosing spondylitis blood was a TCR beta motif consisting of under ten highly homologous variants. Earlier authors reported some of these motif variants in reactive arthritis synovial fluid and blood. Significantly higher representation of disease-linked clones was reported for matched ankylosing spondylitis synovial fluid.

Notes on this clonotype: Its specificity is not known.

TCRdb processed the 5' RACE reads anew with MiXCR; each CDR3 protein has one entry. Of some 840,000 distinct CDR3 sequences in the sample, approximately 12% were seen once. This chain connects TRBV29-1 to TRBJ2-3, with D perhaps matching TRBD2 (6 bases). The sample taken for sequencing was blood, either unsorted or a sorted T cell fraction (not recorded which). The TCR originated in a male donor with ankylosing spondylitis. As DNA, the CDR3 is TGCAGCGTCGGCGGAGGGGCTAGCACAGATACGCAGTATTTT. Translation gives CSVGGGASTDTQYF.